This T cell receptor beta chain was profiled in a study of blood T cell repertoires in COVID-19. Study information: Collection of acute and convalescent COVID-19 samples took place in the United States, Italy and Spain. From T cells, B-cell-depleted T cells, or PBMCs came the material, which was cDNA or gDNA.

The V end was cut by 3 bases, the J end by 3 bases, with 11 bases between. Germline loops: CDR1 LGHDT, CDR2 YNNKEL (reference sequence). The CDR3 is 14 residues long. In the original workflow: Estimated nucleated cell counts came from reference gene primer amplification. Assay used: immunoSEQ multiplex PCR; TCRdb lists only in-frame clones, some missing. The DNA was the basis for D and trimming; V, J and clone size are from that table. The sample carries more than 85,000 clones, about four fifths recorded once. This sequence joins TRBV3-1 (or the pseudogene TRBV3-2) and TRBJ1-1; D perhaps matches TRBD1 (6 bases). Sequenced: peripheral blood. This sequence was found in an elderly man with acute or convalescent COVID-19. DNA of the CDR3: TGTGCCAGCAGCCAGAGGGGGGGGTACACTGAAGCTTTCTTT. This translates into CASSQRGGYTEAFF.